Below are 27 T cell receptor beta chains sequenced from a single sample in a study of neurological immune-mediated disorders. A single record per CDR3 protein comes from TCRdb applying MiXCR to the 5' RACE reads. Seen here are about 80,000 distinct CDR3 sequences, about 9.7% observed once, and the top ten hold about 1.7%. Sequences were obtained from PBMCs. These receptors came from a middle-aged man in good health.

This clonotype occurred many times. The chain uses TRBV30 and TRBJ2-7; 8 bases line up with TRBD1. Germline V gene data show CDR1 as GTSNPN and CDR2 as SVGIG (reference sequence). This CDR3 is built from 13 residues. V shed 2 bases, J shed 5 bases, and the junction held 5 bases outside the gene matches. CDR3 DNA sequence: TGTGCCTGGAGTACGCGACAGGGGAACGAGCAGTACTTC. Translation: CAWSTRQGNEQYF.

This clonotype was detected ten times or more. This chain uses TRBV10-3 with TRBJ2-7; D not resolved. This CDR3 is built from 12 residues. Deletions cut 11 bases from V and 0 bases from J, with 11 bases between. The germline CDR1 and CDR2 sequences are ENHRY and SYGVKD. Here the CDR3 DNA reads TGTGCCGCCCAGGCTCCCTCCTACGAGCAGTACTTC. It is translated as CAAQAPSYEQYF.

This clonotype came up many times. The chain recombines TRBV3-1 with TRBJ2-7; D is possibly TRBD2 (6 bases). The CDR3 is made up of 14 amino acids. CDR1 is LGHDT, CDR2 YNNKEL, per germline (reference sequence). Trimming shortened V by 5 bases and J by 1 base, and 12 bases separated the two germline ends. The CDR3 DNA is TGTGCCAGCAGCGCCGGGGACTCGTCCTACGAGCAGTACTTC. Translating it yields CASSAGDSSYEQYF.

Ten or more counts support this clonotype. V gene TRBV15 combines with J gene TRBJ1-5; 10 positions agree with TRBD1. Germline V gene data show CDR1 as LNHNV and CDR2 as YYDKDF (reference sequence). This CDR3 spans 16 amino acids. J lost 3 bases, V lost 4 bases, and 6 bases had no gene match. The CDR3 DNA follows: TGTGCCACCAGCAAACTGGACAGGGGGGACAATCAGCCCCAGCATTTT. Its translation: CATSKLDRGDNQPQHF.

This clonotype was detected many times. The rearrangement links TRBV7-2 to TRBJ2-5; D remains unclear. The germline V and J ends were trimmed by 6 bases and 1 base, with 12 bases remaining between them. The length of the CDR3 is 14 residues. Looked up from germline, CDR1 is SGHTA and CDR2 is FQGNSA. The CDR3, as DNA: TGTGCCAGCAGTCCCGCCGGAGTCCAAGAGACCCAGTACTTC. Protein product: CASSPAGVQETQYF.

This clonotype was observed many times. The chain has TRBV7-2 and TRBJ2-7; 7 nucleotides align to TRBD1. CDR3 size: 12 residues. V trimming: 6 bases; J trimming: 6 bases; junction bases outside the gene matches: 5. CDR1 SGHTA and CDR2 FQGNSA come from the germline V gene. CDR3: CASSYRQGEQYF. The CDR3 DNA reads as TGTGCCAGCAGTTACCGACAGGGCGAGCAGTACTTC.

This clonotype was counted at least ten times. CDR3 in DNA: TGTGCCAGCAGCTTGCGTGCCGAATTGGGCAATCAGCCCCAGCATTTT. Translation gives CASSLRAELGNQPQHF. This chain uses TRBV5-5 with TRBJ1-5; D is unclear. The germline V gene has CDR1 SGHKS and CDR2 YYEKEE (reference sequence). Deletions cut 1 base from V and 2 bases from J, with 13 bases between. The CDR3 has 16 amino acids.

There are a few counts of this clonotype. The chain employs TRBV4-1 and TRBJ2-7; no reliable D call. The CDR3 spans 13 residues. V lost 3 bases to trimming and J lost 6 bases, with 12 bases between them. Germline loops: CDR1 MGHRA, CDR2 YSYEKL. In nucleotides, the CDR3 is TGCGCCAGCAGCCAGCCACCATTGAGCGAGCAGTACTTC. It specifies CASSQPPLSEQYF.

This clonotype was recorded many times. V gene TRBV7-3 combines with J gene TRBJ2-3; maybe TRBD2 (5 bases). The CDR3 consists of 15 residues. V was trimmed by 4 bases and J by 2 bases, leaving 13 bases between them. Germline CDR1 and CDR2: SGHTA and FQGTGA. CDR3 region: CASSSRREVTDTQYF. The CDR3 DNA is TGTGCCAGCAGCTCCCGACGGGAAGTCACAGATACGCAGTATTTT.

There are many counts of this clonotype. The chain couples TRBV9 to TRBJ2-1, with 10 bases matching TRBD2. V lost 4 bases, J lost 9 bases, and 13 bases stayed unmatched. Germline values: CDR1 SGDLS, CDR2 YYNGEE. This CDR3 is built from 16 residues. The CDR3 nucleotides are TGTGCCAGCAGCCTTTCTCTAGCGGGAGCGGAGACTGAGCAGTTCTTC. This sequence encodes CASSLSLAGAETEQFF.

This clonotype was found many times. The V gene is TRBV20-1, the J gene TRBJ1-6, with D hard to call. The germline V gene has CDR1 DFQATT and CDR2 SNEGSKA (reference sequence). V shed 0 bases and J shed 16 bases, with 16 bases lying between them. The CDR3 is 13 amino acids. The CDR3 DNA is TGCAGTGCTAGAGAACCCGGTTTCCCTTTACTCCACTTT. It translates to CSAREPGFPLLHF.

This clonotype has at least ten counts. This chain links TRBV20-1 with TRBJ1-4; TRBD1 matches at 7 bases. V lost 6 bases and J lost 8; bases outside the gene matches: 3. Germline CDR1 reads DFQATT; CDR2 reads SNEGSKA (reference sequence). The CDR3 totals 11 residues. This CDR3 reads CSAPDREKLFF. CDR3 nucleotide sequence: TGCAGTGCCCCGGACAGGGAAAAACTGTTTTTT.

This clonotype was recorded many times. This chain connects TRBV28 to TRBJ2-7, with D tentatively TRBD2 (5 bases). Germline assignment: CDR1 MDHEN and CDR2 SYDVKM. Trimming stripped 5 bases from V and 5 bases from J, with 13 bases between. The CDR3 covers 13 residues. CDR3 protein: CASSDGSRDEQYF. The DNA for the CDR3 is TGTGCCAGCAGTGACGGGTCGCGGGACGAGCAGTACTTC.

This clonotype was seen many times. The CDR3 reads CASSMTSGGYTDTQYF. In DNA form, the CDR3 reads TGCGCCAGCAGCATGACTAGCGGGGGATACACAGATACGCAGTATTTT. The chain links TRBV5-1 to TRBJ2-3; 12 nucleotides line up with TRBD2. Trimming cost V 4 bases and J 2 bases; bases outside gene matches: 5. Germline V gene data show CDR1 as SGHRS and CDR2 as YFSETQ. The CDR3 runs 16 residues.

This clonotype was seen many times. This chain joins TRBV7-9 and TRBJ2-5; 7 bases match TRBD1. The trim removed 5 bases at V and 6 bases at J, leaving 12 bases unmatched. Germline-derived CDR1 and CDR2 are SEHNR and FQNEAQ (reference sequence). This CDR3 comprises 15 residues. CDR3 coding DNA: TGTGCCAGCAGCACCCCACTCGACAGGGCGAAGACCCAGTACTTC. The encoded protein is CASSTPLDRAKTQYF.

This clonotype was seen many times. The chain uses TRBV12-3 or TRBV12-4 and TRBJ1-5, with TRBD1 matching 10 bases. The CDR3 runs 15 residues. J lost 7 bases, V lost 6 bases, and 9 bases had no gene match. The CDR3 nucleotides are TGTGCCAGCAGGTTTGACAGGGGGCTCGGGCAGCCCCAGCATTTT. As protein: CASRFDRGLGQPQHF.

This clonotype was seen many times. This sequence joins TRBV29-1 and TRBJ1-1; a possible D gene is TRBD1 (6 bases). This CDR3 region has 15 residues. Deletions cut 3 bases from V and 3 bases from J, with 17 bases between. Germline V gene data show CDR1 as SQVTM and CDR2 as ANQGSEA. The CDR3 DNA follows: TGCAGCGTTGAGAAACAGGGAGGTTTGGACACTGAAGCTTTCTTT. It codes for CSVEKQGGLDTEAFF.

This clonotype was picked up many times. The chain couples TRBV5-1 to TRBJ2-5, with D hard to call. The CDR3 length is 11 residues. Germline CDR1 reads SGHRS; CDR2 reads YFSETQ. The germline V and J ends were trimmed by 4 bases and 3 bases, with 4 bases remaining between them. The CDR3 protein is CASSGKETQYF. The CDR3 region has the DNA TGCGCCAGCAGCGGGAAAGAGACCCAGTACTTC.

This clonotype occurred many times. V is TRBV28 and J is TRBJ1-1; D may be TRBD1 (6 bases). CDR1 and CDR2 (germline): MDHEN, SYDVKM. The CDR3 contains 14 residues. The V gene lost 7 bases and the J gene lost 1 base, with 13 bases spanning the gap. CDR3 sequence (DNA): TGTGCCAGCACTTGGGGGCGGGAGAACACTGAAGCTTTCTTT. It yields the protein CASTWGRENTEAFF.

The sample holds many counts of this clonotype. CDR3 coding DNA: TGCAGTGCTAGAGATACAGGGGGAATGCCCCAGCATTTT. Translated: CSARDTGGMPQHF. This sequence joins TRBV20-1 and TRBJ1-5, with 8 positions matching TRBD1. CDR1 and CDR2 from the germline V gene are DFQATT and SNEGSKA (reference sequence). This CDR3 region has 13 residues. With 0 bases clipped from V and 9 bases from J, the junction kept 4 bases outside the gene matches.

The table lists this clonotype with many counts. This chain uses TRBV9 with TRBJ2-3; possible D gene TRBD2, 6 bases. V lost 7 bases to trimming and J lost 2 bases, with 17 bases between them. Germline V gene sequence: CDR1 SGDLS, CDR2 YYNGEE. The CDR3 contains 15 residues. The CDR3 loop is CASQATAGYTDTQYF. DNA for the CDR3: TGTGCCAGCCAGGCCACTGCGGGGTACACAGATACGCAGTATTTT. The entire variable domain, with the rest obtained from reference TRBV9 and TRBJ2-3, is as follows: DSGVTQTPKHLITATGQRVTLRCSPRSGDLSVYWYQQSLDQGLQFLIQYYNGEERAKGNILERFSAQQFPDLHSELNLSSLELGDSALYFCASQATAGYTDTQYFGPGTRLTVL.

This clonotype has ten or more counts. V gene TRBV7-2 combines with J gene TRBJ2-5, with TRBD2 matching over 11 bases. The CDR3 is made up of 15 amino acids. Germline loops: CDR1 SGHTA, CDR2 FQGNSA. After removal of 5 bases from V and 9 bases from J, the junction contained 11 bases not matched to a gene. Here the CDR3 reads CASSATSGSMGAQYF. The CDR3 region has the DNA TGTGCCAGCAGCGCAACTAGCGGGAGTATGGGGGCCCAGTACTTC.

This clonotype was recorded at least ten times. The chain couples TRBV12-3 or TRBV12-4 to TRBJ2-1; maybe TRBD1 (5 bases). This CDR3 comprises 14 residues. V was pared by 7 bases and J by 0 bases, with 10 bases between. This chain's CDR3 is CASIRASSYNEQFF. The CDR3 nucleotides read TGTGCCAGCATCAGGGCGAGCTCCTACAATGAGCAGTTCTTC.

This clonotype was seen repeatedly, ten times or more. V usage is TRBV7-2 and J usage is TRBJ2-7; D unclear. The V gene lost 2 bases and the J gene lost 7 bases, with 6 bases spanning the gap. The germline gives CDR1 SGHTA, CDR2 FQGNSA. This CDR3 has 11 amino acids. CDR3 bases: TGTGCCAGCAGCTTAAGGGCGGAGCAGTACTTC. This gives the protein CASSLRAEQYF.

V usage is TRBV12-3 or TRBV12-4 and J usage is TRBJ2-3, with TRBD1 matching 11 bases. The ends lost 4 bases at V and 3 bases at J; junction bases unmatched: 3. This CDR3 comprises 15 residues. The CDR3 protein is CASSSGQGATDTQYF. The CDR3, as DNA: TGTGCCAGCAGTTCCGGACAGGGGGCGACAGATACGCAGTATTTT.

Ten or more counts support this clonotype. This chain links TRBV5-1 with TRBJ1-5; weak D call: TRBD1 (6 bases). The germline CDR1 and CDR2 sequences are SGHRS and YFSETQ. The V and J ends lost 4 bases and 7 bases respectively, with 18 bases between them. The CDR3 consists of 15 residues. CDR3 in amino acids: CASSLRGGQGQPQHF. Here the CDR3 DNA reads TGCGCCAGCAGCCTGAGGGGGGGCCAGGGACAGCCCCAGCATTTT. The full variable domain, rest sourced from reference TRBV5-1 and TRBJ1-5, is KAGVTQTPRYLIKTRGQQVTLSCSPISGHRSVSWYQQTPGQGLQFLFEYFSETQRNKGNFPGRFSGRQFSNSRSEMNVSTLELGDSALYLCASSLRGGQGQPQHFGDGTRLSIL.

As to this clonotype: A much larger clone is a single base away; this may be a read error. CDR3: CASSEERGLSGEMFF. The CDR3 DNA follows: TGTGCCAGCAGTGAGGAAAGGGGGCTGTCCGGGGAGATGTTTTTT. The gene calls are TRBV6-2 or TRBV6-3 and TRBJ2-2; 7 bases are a match to TRBD1. Looked up from germline, CDR1 is MNHEY and CDR2 is SVGEGT. CDR3 length: 15 amino acids.